This record concerns one T cell receptor (beta chain) sequence. In the original processing: The authors estimated nucleated cell counts from reference gene primer amplification. Sequencing used immunoSEQ multiplex PCR; TCRdb keeps in-frame clones, though not all of them. Clone size and V and J calls were adopted from that table, with D and trimming inferred from the DNA. Of roughly 68,000 clones in the sample, about nine tenths were seen once. This specimen belongs to a study of blood T cell repertoires in COVID-19. The CDR3 is 15 residues long. Germline V gene lookup returns CDR1 SEHNR and CDR2 FQNEAQ (reference sequence). The V and J ends lost 1 base and 4 bases respectively, with 10 bases between them.

The V and J genes are TRBV7-9 and TRBJ1-4, with no clear D. The receptor was derived from a woman aged 70-85 years with acute or convalescent COVID-19. Sequenced material: peripheral blood. The CDR3 protein is CASSLGTTDNEKLFF. The CDR3, as DNA: TGTGCCAGCAGCTTAGGTACCACAGATAATGAAAAACTGTTTTTT.